This T cell receptor (beta chain) was documented in a study of blood T cell repertoires in COVID-19. About the research overall: Collection of acute and convalescent COVID-19 samples took place in the United States, Italy and Spain. The cDNA or gDNA used as material had been derived from T cells, B-cell-depleted T cells, or PBMCs.

Only in-frame clones appear in the TCRdb table, and some are missing; sequencing was by immunoSEQ multiplex PCR. The sample includes about 210,000 clones, around 80% of them seen just once. This CDR3 is built from 14 residues. The germline V gene has CDR1 KGHSH and CDR2 LQKENI. Trimming cost V 6 bases and J 0 bases, with 11 bases left between them. Input material: peripheral blood. The clonotype comes from a woman between 40 and 50 years old with acute or convalescent COVID-19. V and J are TRBV18 and TRBJ1-1; D is unclear. The CDR3 DNA is TGTGCCAGCTCCCCTCCGGGATTGAACACTGAAGCTTTCTTT. Its protein is CASSPPGLNTEAFF.